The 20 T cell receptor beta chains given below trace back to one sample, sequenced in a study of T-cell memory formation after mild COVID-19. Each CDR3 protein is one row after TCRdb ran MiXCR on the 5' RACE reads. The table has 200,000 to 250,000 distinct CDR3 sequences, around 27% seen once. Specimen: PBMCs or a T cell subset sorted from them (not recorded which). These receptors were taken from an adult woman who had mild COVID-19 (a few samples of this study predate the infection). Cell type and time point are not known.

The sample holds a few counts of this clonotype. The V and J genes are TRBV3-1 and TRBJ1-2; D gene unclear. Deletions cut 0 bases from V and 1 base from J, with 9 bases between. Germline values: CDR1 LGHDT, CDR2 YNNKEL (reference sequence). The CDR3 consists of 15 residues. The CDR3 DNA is TGTGCCAGCAGCCAAGACACCGGGATTAACTATGGCTACACCTTC. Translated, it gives CASSQDTGINYGYTF.

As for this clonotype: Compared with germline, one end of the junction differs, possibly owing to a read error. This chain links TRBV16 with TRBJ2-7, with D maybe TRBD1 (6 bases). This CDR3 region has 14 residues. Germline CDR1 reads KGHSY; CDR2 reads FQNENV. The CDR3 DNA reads TGTGCCAGCAGTCAATCCTCGACAGGTGGCGAGCAGTACTTC. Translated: CASSQSSTGGEQYF. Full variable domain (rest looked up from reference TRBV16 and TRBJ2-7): GEEVAQTPKHLVRGEGQKAKLYCAPIKGHSYVFWYQQVLKNEFKFLISFQNENVFDETGMPKERFSAKCLPNSPCSLEIQATKLEDSAVYFCASSQSSTGGEQYFGPGTRLTVT.

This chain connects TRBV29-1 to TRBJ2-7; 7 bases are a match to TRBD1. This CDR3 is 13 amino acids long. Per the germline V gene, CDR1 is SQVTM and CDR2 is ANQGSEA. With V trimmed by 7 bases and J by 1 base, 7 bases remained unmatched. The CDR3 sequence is CSANRGLSYEQYF. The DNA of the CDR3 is TGCAGCGCGAACAGGGGTTTGTCCTACGAGCAGTACTTC.

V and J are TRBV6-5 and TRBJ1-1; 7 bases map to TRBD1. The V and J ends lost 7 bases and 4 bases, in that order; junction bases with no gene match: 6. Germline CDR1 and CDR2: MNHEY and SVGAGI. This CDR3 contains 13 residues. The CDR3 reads CASNRQGGTEAFF. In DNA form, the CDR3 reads TGTGCCAGCAATAGACAGGGAGGCACTGAAGCTTTCTTT.

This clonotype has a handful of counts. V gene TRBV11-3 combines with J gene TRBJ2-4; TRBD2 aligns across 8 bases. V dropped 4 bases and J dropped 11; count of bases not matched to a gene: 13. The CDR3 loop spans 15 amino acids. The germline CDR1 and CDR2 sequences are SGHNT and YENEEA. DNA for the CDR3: TGTGCCAGCAGCTCACATCAAGCGGGAGAATGGGTTCAGTACTTC. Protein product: CASSSHQAGEWVQYF.

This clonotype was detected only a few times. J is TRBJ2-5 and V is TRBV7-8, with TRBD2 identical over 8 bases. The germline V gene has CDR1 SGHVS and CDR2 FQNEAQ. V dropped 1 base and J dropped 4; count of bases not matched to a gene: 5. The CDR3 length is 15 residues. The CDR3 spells CASSLGRLAGETQYF. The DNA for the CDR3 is TGTGCCAGCAGCTTAGGTCGCCTAGCGGGAGAGACCCAGTACTTC.

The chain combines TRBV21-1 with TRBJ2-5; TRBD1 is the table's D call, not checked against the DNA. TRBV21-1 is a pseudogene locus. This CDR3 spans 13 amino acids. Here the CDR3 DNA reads TGTGCCAGCAGCAGGACAGGACGAGAGACCCAGTACTTC. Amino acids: CASSRTGRETQYF.

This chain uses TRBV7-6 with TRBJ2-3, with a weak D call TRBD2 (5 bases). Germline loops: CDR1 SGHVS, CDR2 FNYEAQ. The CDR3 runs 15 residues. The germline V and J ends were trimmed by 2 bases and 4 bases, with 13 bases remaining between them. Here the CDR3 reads CASSLSLGEADTQYF. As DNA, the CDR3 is TGTGCCAGCAGCTTATCACTAGGAGAGGCAGATACGCAGTATTTT.

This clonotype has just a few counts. CDR3 region: CASSLAGRPDTQYF. The CDR3 DNA sequence: TGCGCCAGCTCACTAGCGGGGAGGCCAGATACGCAGTATTTT. The V call is TRBV5-1, the J call TRBJ2-3, with TRBD2 identical over 10 bases. The CDR3 is 14 amino acids. V lost 7 bases and J lost 4; bases outside the gene matches: 6. Germline values: CDR1 SGHRS, CDR2 YFSETQ. Supplemented by reference TRBV5-1 and TRBJ2-3, the full variable domain reads KAGVTQTPRYLIKTRGQQVTLSCSPISGHRSVSWYQQTPGQGLQFLFEYFSETQRNKGNFPGRFSGRQFSNSRSEMNVSTLELGDSALYLCASSLAGRPDTQYFGPGTRLTVL.

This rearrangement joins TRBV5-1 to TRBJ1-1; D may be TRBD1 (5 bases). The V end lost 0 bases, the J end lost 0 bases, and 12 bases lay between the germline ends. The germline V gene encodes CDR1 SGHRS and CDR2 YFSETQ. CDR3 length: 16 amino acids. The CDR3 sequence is CASSLGGGIMNTEAFF. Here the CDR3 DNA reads TGCGCCAGCAGCTTGGGTGGGGGGATTATGAACACTGAAGCTTTCTTT.

The DNA for the CDR3 is TGTGCCAGCAGCGGACACCCGGGGACTAGCGGACCCGCTGGGCAGTTCTTC. Amino acid sequence: CASSGHPGTSGPAGQFF. This sequence joins TRBV6-5 and TRBJ2-1; TRBD2 matches at 11 bases. The V gene end was trimmed by 6 bases and the J gene end by 12 bases; junction bases not matched to a gene: 19. This CDR3 is built from 17 residues. Germline CDR1 reads MNHEY; CDR2 reads SVGAGI.

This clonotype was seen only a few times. This CDR3 reads CASSHSGDKNIQYF. The CDR3 bases are TGCGCCAGCAGCCATTCGGGTGACAAAAACATTCAGTACTTC. This rearrangement joins TRBV4-3 to TRBJ2-4; D gene uncertain. Germline CDR1 and CDR2: LGHNA and YSLEER. Trimming removed 3 bases from V and 3 bases from J, with 9 bases in between. The CDR3 consists of 14 residues.

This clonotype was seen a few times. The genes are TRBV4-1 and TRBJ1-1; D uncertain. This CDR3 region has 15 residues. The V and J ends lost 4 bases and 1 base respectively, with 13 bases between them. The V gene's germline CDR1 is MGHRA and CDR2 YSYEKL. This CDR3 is CASSLEGPWNTEAFF. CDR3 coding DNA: TGCGCCAGCAGCCTCGAGGGTCCCTGGAACACTGAAGCTTTCTTT.

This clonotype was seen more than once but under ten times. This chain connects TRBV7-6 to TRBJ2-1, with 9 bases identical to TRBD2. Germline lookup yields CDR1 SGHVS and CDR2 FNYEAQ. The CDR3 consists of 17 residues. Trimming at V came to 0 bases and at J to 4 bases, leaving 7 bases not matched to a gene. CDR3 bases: TGTGCCAGCAGCTTAGCGGGCGGGAGGGCGTCGTACAATGAGCAGTTCTTC. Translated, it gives CASSLAGGRASYNEQFF.

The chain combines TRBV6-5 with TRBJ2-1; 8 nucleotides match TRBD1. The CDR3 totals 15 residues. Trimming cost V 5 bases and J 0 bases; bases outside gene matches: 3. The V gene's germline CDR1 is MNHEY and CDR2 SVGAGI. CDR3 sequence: CASSGQGASYNEQFF. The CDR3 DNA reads TGTGCCAGCAGTGGCCAGGGGGCCTCCTACAATGAGCAGTTCTTC.

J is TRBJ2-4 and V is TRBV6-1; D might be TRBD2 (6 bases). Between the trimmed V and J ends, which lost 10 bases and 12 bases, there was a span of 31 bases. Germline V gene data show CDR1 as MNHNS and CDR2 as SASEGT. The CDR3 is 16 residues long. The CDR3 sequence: CATTPAGPDKGSSQYF. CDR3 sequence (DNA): TGTGCCACCACCCCGGCGGGACCGGACAAGGGCAGTTCTCAGTACTTC.

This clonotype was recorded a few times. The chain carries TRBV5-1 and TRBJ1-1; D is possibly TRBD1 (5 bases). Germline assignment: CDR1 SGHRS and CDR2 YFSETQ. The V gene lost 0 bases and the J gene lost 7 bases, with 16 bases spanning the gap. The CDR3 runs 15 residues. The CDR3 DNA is TGCGCCAGCAGCTTGGATGGCAGGGTCGAAGGTGAAGCTTTCTTT. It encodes CASSLDGRVEGEAFF.

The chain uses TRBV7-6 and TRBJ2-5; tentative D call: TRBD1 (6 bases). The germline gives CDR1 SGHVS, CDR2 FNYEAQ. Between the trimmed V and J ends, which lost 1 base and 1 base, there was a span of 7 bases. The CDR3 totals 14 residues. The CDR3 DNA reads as TGTGCCAGCAGCTTAGGGACAGTCCAAGAGACCCAGTACTTC. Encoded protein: CASSLGTVQETQYF.

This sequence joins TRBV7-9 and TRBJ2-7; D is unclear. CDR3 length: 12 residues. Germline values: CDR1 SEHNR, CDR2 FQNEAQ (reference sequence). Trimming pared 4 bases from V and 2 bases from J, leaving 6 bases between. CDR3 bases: TGTGCCAGCAGCTATCACACCTACGAGCAGTACTTC. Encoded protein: CASSYHTYEQYF.

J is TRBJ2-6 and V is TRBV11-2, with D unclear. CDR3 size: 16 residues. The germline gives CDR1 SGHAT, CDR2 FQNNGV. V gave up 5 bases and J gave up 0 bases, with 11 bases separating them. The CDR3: CASSPLSNSGANVLTF. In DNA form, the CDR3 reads TGTGCCAGCAGCCCACTATCAAACTCTGGGGCCAACGTCCTGACTTTC.